Following are 18 T cell receptor beta chains from one sample sequenced in a study of tissue T cells after allogeneic stem cell transplantation. This research-autopsy study prospectively enrolled adult allogeneic hematopoietic cell transplant recipients with steroid-refractory graft-versus-host disease. The protocol was immunoSEQ multiplex PCR, while the TCRdb copy is restricted to in-frame clones and leaves out a portion. The sample shows about 3,000 clones, about 70% of them seen only once. This material consisted of descending colon tissue, taken at autopsy. The receptors stem from a male patient at least 60 years old with steroid-refractory graft-versus-host disease after an allogeneic stem cell transplant. The T cells may partly be graft donor cells.

The rearrangement uses TRBV7-3 and TRBJ1-5; D gene unclear. There are 13 residues in the CDR3. V dropped 3 bases and J dropped 7 bases, with 10 bases sitting between them. Per the germline V gene, CDR1 is SGHTA and CDR2 is FQGTGA. The CDR3 nucleotides are TGTGCCAGCAGCTTCGGTTCCGGGCAGCCCCAGCATTTT. Translated: CASSFGSGQPQHF.

The chain uses TRBV13 and TRBJ2-3; maybe TRBD2 (6 bases). V shed 5 bases and J shed 2 bases, with 17 bases lying between them. CDR3 size: 16 residues. Germline assignment: CDR1 PRHDT and CDR2 FYEKMQ (reference sequence). CDR3 sequence reads: CASSPGRDSATDTQYF. CDR3 sequence (DNA): TGTGCCAGCAGCCCTGGCCGGGACTCTGCCACAGATACGCAGTATTTT. Variable domain in full (rest from reference TRBV13 and TRBJ2-3): AAGVIQSPRHLIKEKRETATLKCYPIPRHDTVYWYQQGPGQDPQFLISFYEKMQSDKGSIPDRFSAQQFSDYHSELNMSSLELGDSALYFCASSPGRDSATDTQYFGPGTRLTVL.

V gene TRBV29-1 combines with J gene TRBJ1-2, with 7 bases fitting TRBD1. This CDR3 spans 12 amino acids. Germline assignment: CDR1 SQVTM and CDR2 ANQGSEA. Unmatched junction bases numbered 2, after V lost 7 bases and J lost 0 bases. The CDR3 sequence: CSGGQPNYGYTF. Here the CDR3 DNA reads TGCAGCGGGGGACAGCCTAACTATGGCTACACCTTC.

The rearrangement uses TRBV6-5 and TRBJ2-3, with 10 bases fitting TRBD2. The V segment lost 11 bases and the J segment 2 bases; nucleotides outside the gene matches: 7. The CDR3 totals 14 residues. Germline-derived CDR1 and CDR2 are MNHEY and SVGAGI. The CDR3 loop reads CAGFSGGTTDTQYF. The DNA for the CDR3 is TGTGCCGGTTTTAGCGGGGGGACCACAGATACGCAGTATTTT.

The chain employs TRBV6-6 and TRBJ2-5; D is uncertain. The CDR3 runs to 15 residues. Trimming cost V 2 bases and J 1 base, with 11 bases left between them. Germline loops: CDR1 MNHNY, CDR2 SVGAGI (reference sequence). CDR3 region: CASSYRRSPQETQYF. In nucleotides, the CDR3 is TGTGCCAGCAGTTACCGCCGATCCCCCCAAGAGACCCAGTACTTC.

The V gene is TRBV19, the J gene TRBJ1-6; 10 bases line up with TRBD1. CDR1 is LNHDA and CDR2 is SQIVND in the germline V gene (reference sequence). The CDR3 is 14 residues long. With 4 bases clipped from V and 13 bases from J, the junction kept 7 bases outside the gene matches. The CDR3 region has the DNA TGTGCCAGTAGTACCGACAGGGGGCTTTCTCCCCTCCACTTT. Translated, it gives CASSTDRGLSPLHF.

This clone was observed a few times. V usage is TRBV4-1 and J usage is TRBJ2-3, with TRBD2 identical over 11 bases. Trimming took 5 bases from V and 0 from J; bases not matched to a gene: 4. This CDR3 has 16 residues. CDR1 MGHRA and CDR2 YSYEKL come from the germline V gene. The CDR3, as DNA: TGCGCCAGCAGCTCTCGGACTAGCGGGAGCACAGATACGCAGTATTTT. It is translated as CASSSRTSGSTDTQYF.

The chain has TRBV27 and TRBJ2-5; 10 bases agree with TRBD1. V trimming: 0 bases; J trimming: 5 bases; junction bases outside the gene matches: 9. CDR1 MNHEY and CDR2 SMNVEV come from the germline V gene (reference sequence). The CDR3 is 17 residues long. CDR3 sequence: CASSLSSSPGQGETQYF. The CDR3 DNA reads TGTGCCAGCAGTTTATCCAGTAGTCCGGGACAGGGGGAGACCCAGTACTTC.

The CDR3, as DNA: TGTGCCAGCAGTTACGGGTTCTCTGGAAACACCATATATTTT. Translated: CASSYGFSGNTIYF. The chain carries TRBV6-5 and TRBJ1-3; D is unclear. CDR3 length: 14 amino acids. Trimming took 2 bases from V and 0 from J, leaving 5 bases between them. CDR1 and CDR2 from the germline V gene are MNHEY and SVGAGI.

The chain combines TRBV7-3 with TRBJ2-3; 9 nucleotides agree with TRBD2. V trimming: 5 bases; J trimming: 1 base; junction bases outside the gene matches: 4. The CDR3 has 15 residues. CDR1 SGHTA and CDR2 FQGTGA come from the germline V gene. The CDR3 sequence: CASSPRLAGTDTQYF. CDR3 bases: TGTGCCAGCAGCCCGCGACTAGCGGGCACAGATACGCAGTATTTT.

This clone was found once. The V gene is TRBV5-1, the J gene TRBJ2-2, with 8 bases matching TRBD1. V gave up 3 bases and J gave up 6 bases; unmatched junction bases: 7. CDR3 size: 15 residues. The germline gives CDR1 SGHRS, CDR2 YFSETQ. CDR3 nucleotide sequence: TGCGCCAGCAGCTCCCAGGGGGCGCAGGCCGGGGAGCTGTTTTTT. This codes for CASSSQGAQAGELFF.

In its sample, this clone ranks as medium-sized (0.01 to 0.1%). The V call is TRBV7-2, the J call TRBJ2-5, with a weak D call TRBD2 (5 bases). The V gene lost 5 bases and the J gene lost 5 bases, with 24 bases spanning the gap. The CDR3 covers 17 residues. CDR1 is SGHTA and CDR2 is FQGNSA in the germline V gene. CDR3 in amino acids: CASSALALAHFRETQYF. Written as DNA, the CDR3 is TGTGCCAGCAGCGCCCTCGCCCTAGCCCACTTTAGGGAGACCCAGTACTTC.

The chain uses TRBV9 and TRBJ2-2; TRBD2 agrees at 11 bases. CDR3 length: 17 amino acids. V was pared by 2 bases and J by 3 bases, with 6 bases of the junction left unmatched. Looked up from germline, CDR1 is SGDLS and CDR2 is YYNGEE. This CDR3 reads CASSVAVAGGDTGELFF. The CDR3 DNA sequence: TGTGCCAGCAGCGTGGCCGTAGCGGGGGGGGACACCGGGGAGCTGTTTTTT.

This clone was detected once. The rearrangement links TRBV5-1 to TRBJ2-1; 8 bases are shared with TRBD2. The CDR3 is made up of 16 amino acids. Trimming cost V 0 bases and J 6 bases; bases outside gene matches: 8. The germline gives CDR1 SGHRS, CDR2 YFSETQ. In nucleotides, the CDR3 is TGCGCCAGCAGCTTGGCCCGGGGGGGAGAACCCAATGAGCAGTTCTTC. Amino acids: CASSLARGGEPNEQFF. The complete variable domain, with remaining parts taken from reference TRBV5-1 and TRBJ2-1, reads KAGVTQTPRYLIKTRGQQVTLSCSPISGHRSVSWYQQTPGQGLQFLFEYFSETQRNKGNFPGRFSGRQFSNSRSEMNVSTLELGDSALYLCASSLARGGEPNEQFFGPGTRLTVL.

The chain joins TRBV7-2 to TRBJ2-2; D is unresolved. Trimming took off 7 bases at V and 4 bases at J, with 13 bases between the two ends. Germline V gives CDR1 SGHTA, CDR2 FQGNSA. The CDR3 is made up of 14 amino acids. CDR3 nucleotide sequence: TGTGCCAGCACACCCCACCTGGGCACCGGGGAGCTGTTTTTT. It codes for CASTPHLGTGELFF.

J is TRBJ1-5 and V is TRBV12-3 or TRBV12-4; 7 positions agree with TRBD1. The CDR3 covers 13 residues. Losses at the gene ends were 5 bases for V and 4 bases for J; bases not matched to a gene: 2. CDR3 region: CASSPGQNQPQHF. The CDR3 nucleotides are TGTGCCAGCAGTCCGGGACAGAATCAGCCCCAGCATTTT.

This clone turned up a few times. V gene TRBV5-4 combines with J gene TRBJ1-1, with unresolved D. The V end was cut by 4 bases, the J end by 3 bases, with 13 bases between. The V gene's germline CDR1 is SGHNT and CDR2 YYREEE (reference sequence). The CDR3 sequence is 14 residues long. The DNA for the CDR3 is TGTGCCAGCAGCATATCCCTCGGGGACACTGAAGCTTTCTTT. As protein: CASSISLGDTEAFF.

By frequency in the sample, this clone is medium-sized. The V gene is TRBV4-1, the J gene TRBJ2-3, with a weak D call TRBD1 (6 bases). The germline gives CDR1 MGHRA, CDR2 YSYEKL. CDR3 length: 17 residues. The ends were cut back, 4 bases at V and 6 bases at J, with 23 bases in the middle. The CDR3 region has the DNA TGCGCCAGCAGCCCCTCAGGACAGCTGGATCCTAGGGATACGCAGTATTTT. Protein sequence: CASSPSGQLDPRDTQYF.